A single sample gave rise to the 14 T cell receptor beta chains below, sequenced in a study of T cell responses to AZD1222 COVID-19 vaccine. Some clones are missing from TCRdb's copy, which holds only in-frame ones; the method was immunoSEQ multiplex PCR. The repertoire holds about 150,000 clones, with around 87% as singletons. The sample in question was peripheral blood, obtained 28 days after the second AZD1222 dose. Receptor source: an adult who received the AZD1222 COVID-19 vaccine.

The chain employs TRBV25-1 and TRBJ1-5, with 7 bases matching TRBD1. The CDR3 has 14 amino acids. Trimming took 5 bases from V and 8 from J; bases not matched to a gene: 9. From germline, CDR1 is MGHDK and CDR2 SYGVNS. CDR3 in amino acids: CASSPPQGNEPQHF. For the CDR3, the DNA is TGTGCCAGCAGTCCCCCACAGGGGAACGAGCCCCAGCATTTT.

The J gene is TRBJ1-6, the V gene TRBV3-1 (or the pseudogene TRBV3-2); TRBD1 agrees at 7 bases. The germline V gene has CDR1 LGHDT and CDR2 YNNKEL (reference sequence). The J segment lost 7 bases and the V segment lost 5 bases, leaving 2 bases of the junction unmatched. The CDR3 has 13 amino acids. CDR3 protein: CASSEGGNSPLHF. The CDR3 nucleotides are TGTGCCAGCAGCGAAGGGGGCAATTCACCCCTCCACTTT.

Of note for this clone: Distinct nucleotide sequences in the sample also encode this CDR3. V gene TRBV7-9 combines with J gene TRBJ2-1; perhaps TRBD1 as D (5 bases). The germline CDR1 and CDR2 sequences are SEHNR and FQNEAQ (reference sequence). The CDR3 sequence is 12 residues long. Trimming took off 4 bases at V and 7 bases at J, with 8 bases between the two ends. The CDR3 is CASSSTVNEQFF. The CDR3 DNA is TGTGCCAGCAGCTCGACAGTTAATGAGCAGTTCTTC.

This chain joins TRBV12-3 or TRBV12-4 and TRBJ2-3; D remains ambiguous. The CDR3 loop spans 12 amino acids. V was trimmed by 1 base and J by 7 bases, leaving 6 bases between them. This CDR3 reads CASSLESNTQYF. The CDR3 bases are TGTGCCAGCAGTTTAGAGAGTAATACGCAGTATTTT.

The chain has TRBV28 and TRBJ2-7, with 12 positions matching TRBD2. The CDR3 covers 14 residues. V lost 6 bases, J lost 2 bases, and 2 bases stayed unmatched. Germline values: CDR1 MDHEN, CDR2 SYDVKM. As DNA, the CDR3 is TGTGCCAGCAGGCTAGCGGGAGGGACCTACGAGCAGTACTTC. Translating gives CASRLAGGTYEQYF.

This chain joins TRBV11-3 and TRBJ1-5, with D unresolved. V lost 0 bases and J 5 bases, leaving 23 bases between the germline ends. CDR1 and CDR2 (germline): SGHNT, YENEEA. This CDR3 contains 19 residues. The CDR3 DNA reads TGTGCCAGCAGCTTAGACCCCTATAGGGAAAGGCCGATTTATCAGCCCCAGCATTTT. Amino acid sequence: CASSLDPYRERPIYQPQHF.

The sample holds a few counts of this clone. The chain is built from TRBV2 and TRBJ2-3; D assignment may be TRBD1 or TRBD2 (5 bases each). The V end lost 6 bases, the J end lost 0 bases, and 13 bases lay between the germline ends. This CDR3 is built from 15 residues. Germline V gene sequence: CDR1 SNHLY, CDR2 FYNNEI. The CDR3 loop reads CASSLQDFSTDTQYF. CDR3 nucleotides: TGTGCCAGCAGCCTACAGGACTTCAGCACAGATACGCAGTATTTT. Full variable domain (rest looked up from reference TRBV2 and TRBJ2-3): EPEVTQTPSHQVTQMGQEVILRCVPISNHLYFYWYRQILGQKVEFLVSFYNNEISEKSEIFDDQFSVERPDGSNFTLKIRSTKLEDSAMYFCASSLQDFSTDTQYFGPGTRLTVL.

With respect to this clone: The same CDR3 is also encoded by other DNA sequences in this sample. The chain joins TRBV28 to TRBJ2-3, with 7 bases aligning to TRBD2. The length of the CDR3 is 14 residues. V was clipped by 7 bases and J by 0 bases; unmatched bases: 4. Germline assignment: CDR1 MDHEN and CDR2 SYDVKM. The CDR3 bases are TGTGCCAGCAAAGCCGGGGGGAGCACAGATACGCAGTATTTT. Residues: CASKAGGSTDTQYF. Filled out from reference TRBV28 and TRBJ2-3, the complete variable domain reads DVKVTQSSRYLVKRTGEKVFLECVQDMDHENMFWYRQDPGLGLRLIYFSYDVKMKEKGDIPEGYSVSREKKERFSLILESASTNQTSMYLCASKAGGSTDTQYFGPGTRLTVL.

The chain combines TRBV4-1 with TRBJ2-3; 9 nucleotides line up with TRBD2. This CDR3 region has 16 residues. Looked up from germline, CDR1 is MGHRA and CDR2 is YSYEKL. J was trimmed by 4 bases and V by 1 base; bases with no gene match: 6. CDR3: CASSQGGSGRPDTQYF. The CDR3 DNA follows: TGCGCCAGCAGCCAAGGGGGTAGCGGGAGACCAGATACGCAGTATTTT.

For this clone: Its ends do not fully match the called genes, so a read error is possible. The chain employs TRBV10-1 and TRBJ2-7; 9 positions agree with TRBD2. Germline CDR1 WNHNN, CDR2 SYGVQD (reference sequence). The CDR3 is 22 residues long. CDR3 sequence: CASSESDRSASGNPNPVYGQYF. The CDR3 DNA reads TGCGCCAGCAGTGAGTCAGACAGGTCGGCTAGCGGGAACCCGAACCCAGTTTACGGGCAGTACTTC.

The chain has TRBV20-1 and TRBJ1-1; D remains ambiguous. The CDR3 loop spans 11 amino acids. V was trimmed by 6 bases and J by 6 bases, leaving 11 bases between them. Germline CDR1 DFQATT, CDR2 SNEGSKA (reference sequence). In DNA form, the CDR3 reads TGCAGTGCGATTGTAATCGCTGAAGCTTTCTTT. It codes for CSAIVIAEAFF.

The chain is built from TRBV5-1 and TRBJ2-1; either TRBD1 or TRBD2 may supply D (5 bases each). V lost 2 bases, J lost 0 bases, and 9 bases lay in between. Looked up from germline, CDR1 is SGHRS and CDR2 is YFSETQ. There are 15 residues in the CDR3. CDR3 in DNA: TGCGCCAGCAGCTTCGGGGCAAGCTCCTACAATGAGCAGTTCTTC. Its translation is CASSFGASSYNEQFF.

V gene TRBV6-5 combines with J gene TRBJ1-6, with unresolved D. Germline V gives CDR1 MNHEY, CDR2 SVGAGI. Trimming removed 10 bases at V and 0 bases at J, with 10 bases between. This CDR3 spans 14 amino acids. The CDR3 is CATRVDSYNSPLHF. The CDR3 nucleotides read TGTGCCACCCGTGTGGACTCCTATAATTCACCCCTCCACTTT.

The genes are TRBV5-4 and TRBJ1-2; TRBD1 aligns across 8 bases. Germline lookup yields CDR1 SGHNT and CDR2 YYREEE (reference sequence). This CDR3 has 13 residues. V dropped 1 base and J dropped 8; count of bases not matched to a gene: 4. CDR3 nucleotide sequence: TGTGCCAGCAGCTTGAACAGGGGGATAGGCTACACCTTC. Translating it yields CASSLNRGIGYTF.